This T cell receptor beta chain was captured in a study of blood T cell repertoires in COVID-19. Study in general: Acute and convalescent COVID-19 specimens originated in the United States, Italy and Spain. From T cells, B-cell-depleted T cells, or PBMCs came the material, which was cDNA or gDNA.

Each recovered donor of Cohort 3 presented with two negative PCRs, clearance, or symptom resolution. Original methodology: For nucleated cells, counts were estimated from reference gene primer amplification. This table comes from immunoSEQ multiplex PCR, and its TCRdb copy is limited to in-frame clones, with some not included. Clonal size and the V and J genes are those of that table, whereas D and trimming came from the DNA. The sample shows under 350,000 clones, about nine tenths of them seen only once. This CDR3 comprises 13 residues. Germline CDR1 and CDR2: MDHEN and SYDVKM. Trimming pared 5 bases from V and 5 bases from J, leaving 13 bases between.

This TCR was sampled from a man aged 30 to 39 who had recovered from COVID-19. What was sequenced was PBMCs or T cells enriched from blood (not recorded which). The J gene is TRBJ2-7, the V gene TRBV28, with a possible D match to TRBD1 (6 bases). The DNA for the CDR3 is TGTGCCAGCAGTCAGGGGCCGAGGAACGAGCAGTACTTC. This encodes CASSQGPRNEQYF. Variable domain in full (rest from reference TRBV28 and TRBJ2-7): DVKVTQSSRYLVKRTGEKVFLECVQDMDHENMFWYRQDPGLGLRLIYFSYDVKMKEKGDIPEGYSVSREKKERFSLILESASTNQTSMYLCASSQGPRNEQYFGPGTRLTVT.